This T cell receptor (beta chain) comes out of a study of early T cells in non-severe SARS-CoV-2 infection. The overall study: Unpaired chains resulted from sequencing bulk RNA of unsorted whole blood.

V was cut by 3 bases and J by 3 bases, with 6 bases left in between. Germline CDR1 MDHEN, CDR2 SYDVKM. The CDR3 loop spans 12 amino acids. Study-level results: In VDJdb matching, anti-spike CD8 responses were favored while private and CD4 specificities went missing.

Individual cDNA molecules were tagged with unique molecular identifiers. TCRdb passed the 5' RACE reads through MiXCR, listing each CDR3 protein once. The profile shows 65,000 to 85,000 distinct CDR3 sequences, under 14% of them singletons. The table lists this clonotype with many counts. What it recognizes is unknown. This TCR derives from an adult who was a healthcare worker with PCR-confirmed SARS-CoV-2 infection or an uninfected control (not recorded which). Input material: whole blood. This chain links TRBV28 with TRBJ2-7; D gene uncertain. The CDR3 region is CASSFSIYEQYF. The CDR3 DNA is TGTGCCAGCAGTTTCTCAATCTACGAGCAGTACTTC.